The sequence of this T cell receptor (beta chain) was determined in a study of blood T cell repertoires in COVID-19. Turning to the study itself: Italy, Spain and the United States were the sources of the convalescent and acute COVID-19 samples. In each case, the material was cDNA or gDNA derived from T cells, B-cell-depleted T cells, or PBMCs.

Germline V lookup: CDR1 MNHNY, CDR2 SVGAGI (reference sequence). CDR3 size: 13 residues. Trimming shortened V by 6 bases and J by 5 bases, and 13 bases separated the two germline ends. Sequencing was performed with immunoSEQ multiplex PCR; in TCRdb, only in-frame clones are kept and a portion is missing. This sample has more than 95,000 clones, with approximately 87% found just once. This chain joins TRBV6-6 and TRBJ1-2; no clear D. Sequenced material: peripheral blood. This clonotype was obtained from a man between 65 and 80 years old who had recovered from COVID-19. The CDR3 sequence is CASRGRGGYGYTF. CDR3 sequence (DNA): TGTGCCAGCAGAGGCCGCGGCGGGTATGGCTACACCTTC.